One sample yielded the 20 T cell receptor beta chains listed below, sequenced in a study of blood T cell repertoires in COVID-19. The protocol was immunoSEQ multiplex PCR, while the TCRdb copy is restricted to in-frame clones and leaves out a portion. This sample has about 150,000 clones, with 83% found just once. The sample consisted of peripheral blood. The source of these receptors is a woman aged 55-70 years with COVID-19, enrolled during active disease.

The genes are TRBV6-2 or TRBV6-3 and TRBJ1-4; 8 nucleotides line up with TRBD1. Germline values: CDR1 MNHEY, CDR2 SVGEGT. This CDR3 has 15 residues. The ends lost 4 bases at V and 3 bases at J; junction bases unmatched: 4. The CDR3 here is CASSFRGLANEKLFF. In DNA, the CDR3 is TGTGCCAGCAGTTTCAGGGGGCTCGCTAATGAAAAACTGTTTTTT.

The rearrangement uses TRBV7-9 and TRBJ1-3; 9 bases line up with TRBD1. This CDR3 region has 15 residues. With 1 base clipped from V and 3 bases from J, the junction kept 1 base outside the gene matches. Germline lookup yields CDR1 SEHNR and CDR2 FQNEAQ (reference sequence). CDR3: CASSLGTGDGNTIYF. The CDR3 DNA sequence: TGTGCCAGCAGCTTAGGGACAGGGGATGGAAACACCATATATTTT.

This sequence joins TRBV20-1 and TRBJ1-5; TRBD1 matches at 8 bases. Germline V lookup: CDR1 DFQATT, CDR2 SNEGSKA (reference sequence). The CDR3 has 14 amino acids. J lost 7 bases, V lost 3 bases, and 8 bases had no gene match. Here the CDR3 reads CSASLGQGDQPQHF. The CDR3 region has the DNA TGCAGTGCTAGTTTAGGACAGGGAGACCAGCCCCAGCATTTT.

The V call is TRBV7-9, the J call TRBJ2-3; D is unresolved. V was cut by 3 bases and J by 2 bases, with 18 bases left in between. Germline lookup yields CDR1 SEHNR and CDR2 FQNEAQ (reference sequence). This CDR3 comprises 17 residues. CDR3 region: CASSFGAMGRNTDTQYF. CDR3 coding DNA: TGTGCCAGCAGCTTTGGCGCCATGGGCAGGAACACAGATACGCAGTATTTT.

V gene TRBV6-5 combines with J gene TRBJ1-2; weak D call: TRBD1 (5 bases). Germline CDR1 is MNHEY and CDR2 is SVGAGI. This CDR3 is built from 15 residues. V shed 7 bases and J shed 7 bases, with 22 bases lying between them. CDR3 DNA: TGTGCCAGCAACAAGGAGCCTTCCTATGGGGCTGGCTACACCTTC. Translated, it gives CASNKEPSYGAGYTF.

CDR3 residues: CASSRDIPGNTIYF. CDR3 in DNA: TGTGCCAGCAGCAGGGACATCCCTGGAAACACCATATATTTT. The chain couples TRBV7-6 to TRBJ1-3, with a tentative D call TRBD1 (6 bases). CDR1 and CDR2 from the germline V gene are SGHVS and FNYEAQ. The CDR3 has 14 amino acids. Trimming took off 5 bases at V and 2 bases at J, with 10 bases between the two ends.

This sequence joins TRBV5-6 and TRBJ2-7; 9 bases map to TRBD1. Germline CDR1 SGHDT, CDR2 YYEEEE. The CDR3 runs 16 residues. J lost 4 bases, V lost 0 bases, and 8 bases had no gene match. The DNA of the CDR3 is TGTGCCAGCAGCTTGGATTTTGGACAGGGGTTATACGAGCAGTACTTC. It is translated as CASSLDFGQGLYEQYF.

The CDR3 DNA reads TGTGCCAGTAGAAATCTCCGAGGAAGCACAGATACGCAGTATTTT. Translated, it gives CASRNLRGSTDTQYF. The chain couples TRBV19 to TRBJ2-3, with D unclear. The V end was cut by 6 bases, the J end by 0 bases, with 13 bases between. Germline lookup yields CDR1 LNHDA and CDR2 SQIVND (reference sequence). The CDR3 length is 15 residues.

The chain employs TRBV7-9 and TRBJ1-1, with a possible D match to TRBD1 (5 bases). Deletions cut 5 bases from V and 3 bases from J, with 10 bases between. The CDR3 has 13 residues. Per germline, CDR1 SEHNR and CDR2 FQNEAQ (reference sequence). The CDR3 DNA reads as TGTGCCAGCAGCGGAGGGGCGCACACTGAAGCTTTCTTT. This codes for CASSGGAHTEAFF.

The V and J genes are TRBV9 and TRBJ1-6; D is perhaps TRBD1 (6 bases). V lost 4 bases to trimming and J lost 10 bases, with 21 bases between them. The CDR3 loop spans 16 amino acids. Germline-derived CDR1 and CDR2 are SGDLS and YYNGEE. Written as DNA, the CDR3 is TGTGCCAGCAGCTCATCACTAGGGGGGGCGAGATCACCCCTCCACTTT. It codes for CASSSSLGGARSPLHF.

This chain uses TRBV5-6 with TRBJ1-3, with D tentatively TRBD1 (5 bases). Germline V gene lookup returns CDR1 SGHDT and CDR2 YYEEEE. This CDR3 region has 15 residues. Trimming took 2 bases from V and 2 from J, leaving 11 bases between them. The CDR3 loop reads CASSFTHRTGNTIYF. CDR3 DNA: TGTGCCAGCAGCTTCACCCACAGGACTGGAAACACCATATATTTT.

The V gene is TRBV5-1, the J gene TRBJ1-2, with D unclear. Germline values: CDR1 SGHRS, CDR2 YFSETQ. Trimming cost V 0 bases and J 10 bases, with 16 bases left between them. The CDR3 spans 14 residues. The CDR3 DNA follows: TGCGCCAGCAGCTTGGATATGAGTTCACGCGTCTACACCTTC. Amino acids: CASSLDMSSRVYTF.

The rearrangement joins TRBV9 to TRBJ2-1, with TRBD2 matching 9 bases. Per germline, CDR1 SGDLS and CDR2 YYNGEE. The V gene end was trimmed by 0 bases and the J gene end by 8 bases; junction bases not matched to a gene: 9. The CDR3 is 16 residues long. CDR3 sequence (DNA): TGTGCCAGCAGCGTAGTAGCTAGCGGGGTCCGGGATGAGCAGTTCTTC. Protein product: CASSVVASGVRDEQFF.

The V gene is TRBV19, the J gene TRBJ2-2; D ambiguous. Germline lookup yields CDR1 LNHDA and CDR2 SQIVND (reference sequence). The length of the CDR3 is 14 residues. Trimming stripped 7 bases from V and 0 bases from J, with 9 bases between. In nucleotides, the CDR3 is TGTGCCAGTAAGTGGCCTCCGAACACCGGGGAGCTGTTTTTT. It translates to CASKWPPNTGELFF.

The V call is TRBV3-1 (or the pseudogene TRBV3-2), the J call TRBJ1-1; D is unresolved. The CDR3 is 14 amino acids. The germline V gene has CDR1 LGHDT and CDR2 YNNKEL (reference sequence). V lost 4 bases, J lost 1 base, and 10 bases lay in between. Written as DNA, the CDR3 is TGTGCCAGCAGCCCCCGTCCAGGGAACACTGAAGCTTTCTTT. Encoded protein: CASSPRPGNTEAFF.

V gene TRBV10-3 combines with J gene TRBJ1-2; 7 bases match TRBD1. Germline CDR1 and CDR2: ENHRY and SYGVKD. CDR3 length: 14 residues. J gave up 0 bases and V 6 bases, and 4 bases lay outside the gene matches. CDR3 sequence: CAIRKGQTNYGYTF. CDR3 DNA sequence: TGTGCCATCAGGAAGGGACAGACTAACTATGGCTACACCTTC.

J is TRBJ2-7 and V is TRBV3-1 (or the pseudogene TRBV3-2); a possible D gene is TRBD2 (6 bases). CDR3 length: 13 amino acids. Trimming took off 5 bases at V and 6 bases at J, with 14 bases between the two ends. Germline assignment: CDR1 LGHDT and CDR2 YNNKEL (reference sequence). CDR3 sequence reads: CASSNVRRAEQYF. The CDR3 nucleotides are TGTGCCAGCAGCAATGTCAGGAGGGCCGAGCAGTACTTC.

This chain connects TRBV19 to TRBJ2-2, with 8 bases aligning to TRBD1. Germline CDR1 reads LNHDA; CDR2 reads SQIVND (reference sequence). V trimming: 1 base; J trimming: 4 bases; junction bases outside the gene matches: 5. CDR3 length equals 16 residues. The CDR3 nucleotides are TGTGCCAGTAGTATAGCGCAGGGGGCGTTCACCGGGGAGCTGTTTTTT. This encodes CASSIAQGAFTGELFF.

The V and J genes are TRBV11-2 and TRBJ2-3; 9 bases agree with TRBD1. The CDR3 totals 14 residues. The V segment lost 5 bases and the J segment 5 bases; nucleotides outside the gene matches: 5. The V gene's germline CDR1 is SGHAT and CDR2 FQNNGV. The CDR3 coding sequence is TGTGCCAGCAGCGCCAACAGGGGGCAAGATACGCAGTATTTT. Translated: CASSANRGQDTQYF.

The V and J genes are TRBV9 and TRBJ2-5, with D unclear. In germline, CDR1 is SGDLS, CDR2 YYNGEE. The length of the CDR3 is 14 residues. V gave up 0 bases and J gave up 1 base, with 7 bases separating them. The CDR3 DNA reads as TGTGCCAGCAGCGTAGGTAGCAGCCAAGAGACCCAGTACTTC. Translated, it gives CASSVGSSQETQYF.